Each of the 15 T cell receptor beta chains below was sequenced from the same sample in a study of CD8 T cells in ankylosing spondylitis. TCRdb passed the 5' RACE reads through MiXCR, listing each CDR3 protein once. The data contain some 240,000 distinct CDR3 sequences, approximately 9% of them singletons. The source material was blood, either unsorted or a sorted T cell fraction (not recorded which). Receptors were obtained from a male donor with ankylosing spondylitis or in good health (not recorded which).

The table lists this clonotype with many counts. The rearrangement joins TRBV12-3 or TRBV12-4 to TRBJ2-7; 8 bases map to TRBD2. The J segment lost 1 base and the V segment lost 5 bases, leaving 4 bases of the junction unmatched. This CDR3 is built from 14 residues. CDR3 coding DNA: TGTGCCAGCAGTACAGCGGGAGTGTCCTACGAGCAGTACTTC. It encodes CASSTAGVSYEQYF.

The chain employs TRBV5-1 and TRBJ1-1, with D possibly TRBD1 on 5 matching bases. The CDR3 has 14 amino acids. The V gene's germline CDR1 is SGHRS and CDR2 YFSETQ. V was cut by 1 base and J by 6 bases, with 13 bases left in between. CDR3 DNA: TGCGCCAGCAGCTTGATTCCGGGAGGGGCTGAAGCTTTCTTT. Translating it yields CASSLIPGGAEAFF.

This clonotype showed up many times. This rearrangement joins TRBV4-1 to TRBJ1-2; D is ambiguous. Looked up from germline, CDR1 is MGHRA and CDR2 is YSYEKL. The CDR3 extends over 12 amino acids. The V end lost 0 bases, the J end lost 8 bases, and 7 bases lay between the germline ends. CDR3 DNA: TGCGCCAGCAGCCAAGACGGGGTGGGCTACACCTTC. Translation gives CASSQDGVGYTF.

At least ten counts were recorded for this clonotype. J is TRBJ1-1 and V is TRBV7-9, with a tentative D call TRBD1 (6 bases). Per germline, CDR1 SEHNR and CDR2 FQNEAQ (reference sequence). The CDR3 runs to 14 residues. Trimming pared 1 base from V and 3 bases from J, leaving 9 bases between. Here the CDR3 DNA reads TGTGCCAGCAGCTTAGGGACAGCAGACACTGAAGCTTTCTTT. Translating gives CASSLGTADTEAFF.

This CDR3 reads CASSLEVGGPKEQFF. The DNA of the CDR3 is TGTGCCAGCAGCTTAGAAGTAGGGGGCCCCAAGGAGCAGTTCTTC. This chain joins TRBV7-9 and TRBJ2-1, with TRBD1 identical over 7 bases. This CDR3 comprises 15 residues. V lost 1 base, J lost 10 bases, and 10 bases stayed unmatched. From germline, CDR1 is SEHNR and CDR2 FQNEAQ (reference sequence).

This clonotype was detected only a few times. The chain joins TRBV7-2 to TRBJ2-5; D is ambiguous. Trimming took 1 base from V and 7 from J, leaving 10 bases between them. The CDR3 has 13 amino acids. Germline-derived CDR1 and CDR2 are SGHTA and FQGNSA. CDR3 sequence reads: CASSLEASRTQYF. The CDR3 DNA is TGTGCCAGCAGCTTAGAAGCCTCCAGGACCCAGTACTTC.

This clonotype appeared many times. CDR3 nucleotide sequence: TGCAGTGCTAGAGGGCCGGGACTAGCGGGGGGGGGTGTAAGCACAGATACGCAGTATTTT. Its translation is CSARGPGLAGGGVSTDTQYF. V and J are TRBV20-1 and TRBJ2-3; 16 nucleotides match TRBD2. Looked up from germline, CDR1 is DFQATT and CDR2 is SNEGSKA (reference sequence). J was trimmed by 0 bases and V by 1 base; bases with no gene match: 10. The CDR3 is 20 amino acids.

This clonotype was detected many times. CDR3 sequence (DNA): TGTGCCAGCAGCTACGGACAGATGAACACTGAAGCTTTCTTT. The encoded protein is CASSYGQMNTEAFF. This chain links TRBV7-9 with TRBJ1-1; tentatively, D is TRBD1 (6 bases). Germline V CDR1 and CDR2: SEHNR, FQNEAQ (reference sequence). Trimming pared 4 bases from V and 0 bases from J, leaving 9 bases between. This CDR3 is 14 amino acids long.

This clonotype was counted many times. This chain uses TRBV7-9 with TRBJ2-7; 9 bases are shared with TRBD2. The CDR3 runs to 15 residues. The J segment lost 2 bases and the V segment lost 1 base, leaving 3 bases of the junction unmatched. CDR1 is SEHNR and CDR2 is FQNEAQ in the germline V gene (reference sequence). This chain's CDR3 is CASSLGLAGTYEQYF. The CDR3 DNA reads as TGTGCCAGCAGCTTAGGCCTAGCGGGAACCTACGAGCAGTACTTC.

This clonotype is labeled medium-sized. The CDR3: CASSQAGHNEKLFF. CDR3 coding DNA: TGTGCCAGCAGCCAAGCGGGCCACAATGAAAAACTGTTTTTT. The chain couples TRBV4-2 to TRBJ1-4; D call uncertain. The CDR3 is 14 amino acids. Germline CDR1 is LGHNA and CDR2 is YNFKEQ. V lost 1 base and J 5 bases, leaving 8 bases between the germline ends.

The chain joins TRBV7-2 to TRBJ2-2; maybe TRBD1 (5 bases). The ends were cut back, 3 bases at V and 2 bases at J, with 16 bases in the middle. Germline assignment: CDR1 SGHTA and CDR2 FQGNSA. CDR3 length equals 17 residues. The CDR3 loop is CASSLKRGPTNTGELFF. The CDR3 DNA reads as TGTGCCAGCAGCTTGAAAAGGGGCCCTACCAACACCGGGGAGCTGTTTTTT.

Concerning this clonotype itself: A read error may produce the germline difference seen at one junction end. This chain links TRBV20-1 with TRBJ2-5, with TRBD2 identical over 8 bases. This CDR3 is 13 amino acids long. Looked up from germline, CDR1 is DFQATT and CDR2 is SNEGSKA (reference sequence). CDR3 DNA sequence: TGCAGTGCTGTGCGGGAGGTCCAAGAGGCCCAGTACTTC. Amino acid sequence: CSAVREVQEAQYF.

This clonotype appeared many times. CDR3 in amino acids: CASSVEGLANNEQFF. In DNA form, the CDR3 reads TGTGCCAGCAGCGTAGAGGGACTAGCGAACAATGAGCAGTTCTTC. The V gene is TRBV9, the J gene TRBJ2-1, with 10 nucleotides matching TRBD2. The trim removed 0 bases at V and 5 bases at J, leaving 2 bases unmatched. Per germline, CDR1 SGDLS and CDR2 YYNGEE. The CDR3 is 15 residues long.

The table lists this clonotype with a few counts. The V call is TRBV24-1, the J call TRBJ2-7; the match to TRBD1 covers 7 bases. There are 14 residues in the CDR3. Germline V lookup: CDR1 KGHDR, CDR2 SFDVKD. Losses at the gene ends were 3 bases for V and 7 bases for J; bases not matched to a gene: 8. The CDR3, as DNA: TGTGCCACCAGTGATGGGACAGAATCTCAAGAGCAGTACTTC. Encoded protein: CATSDGTESQEQYF.

This clonotype was observed many times. V is TRBV7-9 and J is TRBJ2-1; weak D call: TRBD1 (5 bases). Per the germline V gene, CDR1 is SEHNR and CDR2 is FQNEAQ (reference sequence). The CDR3 length is 15 residues. V was trimmed by 2 bases and J by 9 bases, leaving 17 bases between them. CDR3 region: CASSLIRVSPSEQFF. The CDR3, as DNA: TGTGCCAGCAGCTTAATCAGGGTATCCCCTAGTGAGCAGTTCTTC.